This entry is about one T cell receptor beta chain. Its antigen is currently not known. Within one base of it there is no much larger clone, and no base qualities were kept. This entry is derived from a study of CD8+CD57+ T cells in acquired aplastic anemia (dated by TCRdb to the late 2010s). Looking at the study overall: Extracted DNA from sorted CD4+ and CD8+ cells averaged approximately 3 ug, ranging from about 0.18 to 27.4 ug. For healthy donor samples, the average read count was about 10 million for CD4+ cells and around 12 million for CD8+ cells. What the research found in general, with its limitations: CD8+ Simpson's diversity did not differ significantly between patients and healthy controls (P=0.060). Roughly 30 CD8+ CDR3 sequences were shared between patients and controls but appeared highly expressed in patients and within their immunodominant clones.

V is shortened by 0 bases, J by 5 bases, and the region joining them spans 9 bases. Looking up the germline V gene yields CDR1 SGDLS and CDR2 YYNGEE. CDR3 length: 13 amino acids, cysteine to phenylalanine. Kept here is only the CDR3 DNA, which spans 39 bases and is read in frame from base 1. Genomic DNA served as template for TCR beta VDJ combination and CDR3 sequence profiling. An Illumina HiSeq 2000 was used for TCR repertoire sequencing. In the paper's pipeline: Repertoire assessment relied on Simpson's diversity index, CDR3 size and DJ length profiles, and TRBV/TRBJ rearrangement plots. The most abundant DNA sequence in the deep sequencing data was taken as the immunodominant clone. CDR3 amino acid sequences were checked for sharing between subjects and were compared against published repertoires and the VDJdb database. Through fastp at Q25 and MiXCR, TCRdb rebuilt clones from the public reads, retaining in-frame beta chains. CDR3 protein duplicates are merged, each entry listing the most common genes and DNA. The V and J calls here are based on TCRdb, not the publication. In this sample the table shows about 210,000 distinct CDR3 sequences, around 60% of which occur a single time. About 29% of the sample is in the top ten clones.

TCR repertoires of sorted CD4+ and CD8+ blood T cells from severe aplastic anemia patients and healthy subjects were deep-sequenced in the study. Ficoll-Paque density gradient centrifugation was used to isolate peripheral blood mononuclear cells. CD4+ and CD8+ T cells were sorted by FACS or magnetic beads before DNA extraction. This sequence uses TRBV9 and TRBJ2-7; no D segment can be confidently identified. The clonotype originates from a human donor in good health. Sequenced material: sorted CD4+, CD8+, or CD8+CD57+ T cells (not recorded which) from PBMCs. The sequenced DNA is TGTGCCAGCAGCGTAGGTCCCCCCCACGAGCAGTACTTC. It encodes CASSVGPPHEQYF.